This TCR beta chain was identified during a study of control samples from healthy donors and cancer patients. The table lists this clone with a count of one. Between the trimmed V and J ends, which lost 0 bases and 1 base, there was a span of 7 bases. The CDR3 covers 15 residues. Germline V gene sequence: CDR1 LGHDT, CDR2 YNNKEL (reference sequence). Produced via immunoSEQ multiplex PCR; TCRdb's table is partial and in-frame only. The table has fewer than 500,000 clones, around 90% seen once; the top ten hold 6% to 7%. This clonotype originated in a middle-aged man with head and neck cancer. The V and J genes are TRBV3-1 (or the pseudogene TRBV3-2) and TRBJ1-5, with unresolved D. Sequenced: PBMCs. The CDR3 DNA reads TGTGCCAGCAGCCAAGATCGCAGAAGCAATCAGCCCCAGCATTTT. Protein product: CASSQDRRSNQPQHF.